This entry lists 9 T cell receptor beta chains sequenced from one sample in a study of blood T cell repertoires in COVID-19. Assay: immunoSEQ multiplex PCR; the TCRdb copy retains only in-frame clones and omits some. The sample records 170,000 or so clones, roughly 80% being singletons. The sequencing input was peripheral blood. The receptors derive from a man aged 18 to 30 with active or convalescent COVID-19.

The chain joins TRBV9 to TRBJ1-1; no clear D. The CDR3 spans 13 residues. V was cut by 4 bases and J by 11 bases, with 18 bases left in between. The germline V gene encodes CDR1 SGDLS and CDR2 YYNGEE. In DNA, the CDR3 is TGTGCCAGCAGCCCAGACTCGGCCTCTGGGGCTTTCTTT. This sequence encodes CASSPDSASGAFF.

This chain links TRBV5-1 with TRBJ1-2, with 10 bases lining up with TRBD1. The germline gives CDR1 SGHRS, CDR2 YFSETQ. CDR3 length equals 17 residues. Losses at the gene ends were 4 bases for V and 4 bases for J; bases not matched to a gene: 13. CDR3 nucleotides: TGCGCCAGCAGCAAACAAATCGGGACAGGGGAGGCCTATGGCTACACCTTC. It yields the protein CASSKQIGTGEAYGYTF.

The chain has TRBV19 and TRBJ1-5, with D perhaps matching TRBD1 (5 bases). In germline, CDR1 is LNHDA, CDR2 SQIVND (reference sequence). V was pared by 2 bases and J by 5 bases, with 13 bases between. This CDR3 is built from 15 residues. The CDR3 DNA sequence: TGTGCCAGTAGTATAAGGGTGGGAGGGGATCAGCCCCAGCATTTT. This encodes CASSIRVGGDQPQHF.

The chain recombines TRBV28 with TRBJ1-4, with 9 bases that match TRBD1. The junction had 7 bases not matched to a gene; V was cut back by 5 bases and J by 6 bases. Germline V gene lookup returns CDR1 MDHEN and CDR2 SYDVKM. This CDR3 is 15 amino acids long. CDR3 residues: CASSPPGQGYEKLFF. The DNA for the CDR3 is TGTGCCAGCAGTCCCCCGGGACAGGGATATGAAAAACTGTTTTTT.

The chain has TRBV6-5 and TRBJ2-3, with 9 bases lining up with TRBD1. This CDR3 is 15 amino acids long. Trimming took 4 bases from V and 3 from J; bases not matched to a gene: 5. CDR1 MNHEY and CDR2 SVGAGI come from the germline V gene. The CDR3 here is CASSWGQGRTDTQYF. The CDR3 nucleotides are TGTGCCAGCAGTTGGGGACAGGGAAGGACAGATACGCAGTATTTT.

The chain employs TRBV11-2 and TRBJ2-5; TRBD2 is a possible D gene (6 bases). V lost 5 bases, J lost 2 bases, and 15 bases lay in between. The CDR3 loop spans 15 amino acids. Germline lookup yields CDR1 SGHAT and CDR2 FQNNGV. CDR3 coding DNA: TGTGCCAGCAGCCCATTCGGGGGTCGACAAGAGACCCAGTACTTC. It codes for CASSPFGGRQETQYF.

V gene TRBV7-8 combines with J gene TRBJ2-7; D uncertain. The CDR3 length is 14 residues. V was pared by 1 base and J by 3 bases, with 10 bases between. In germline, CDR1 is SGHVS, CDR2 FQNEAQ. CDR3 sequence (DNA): TGTGCCAGCAGCTTAGATTTGGCTTACTACGAGCAGTACTTC. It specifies CASSLDLAYYEQYF. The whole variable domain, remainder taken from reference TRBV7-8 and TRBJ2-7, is GAGVSQSPRYKVAKRGQDVALRCDPISGHVSLFWYQQALGQGPEFLTYFQNEAQLDKSGLPSDRFFAERPEGSVSTLKIQRTQQEDSAVYLCASSLDLAYYEQYFGPGTRLTVT.

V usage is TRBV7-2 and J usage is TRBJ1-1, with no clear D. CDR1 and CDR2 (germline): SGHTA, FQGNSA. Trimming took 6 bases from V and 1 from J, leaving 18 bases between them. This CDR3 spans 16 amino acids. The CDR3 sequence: CASSPVGLRGNTEAFF. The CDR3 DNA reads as TGTGCCAGCAGTCCTGTGGGTTTACGGGGGAACACTGAAGCTTTCTTT.

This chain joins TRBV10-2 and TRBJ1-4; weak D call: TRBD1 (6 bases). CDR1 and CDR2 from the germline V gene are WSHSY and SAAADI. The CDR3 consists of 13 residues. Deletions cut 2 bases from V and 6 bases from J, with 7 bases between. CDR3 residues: CASSETGYEKLFF. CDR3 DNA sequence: TGCGCCAGCAGTGAGACAGGGTATGAAAAACTGTTTTTT.